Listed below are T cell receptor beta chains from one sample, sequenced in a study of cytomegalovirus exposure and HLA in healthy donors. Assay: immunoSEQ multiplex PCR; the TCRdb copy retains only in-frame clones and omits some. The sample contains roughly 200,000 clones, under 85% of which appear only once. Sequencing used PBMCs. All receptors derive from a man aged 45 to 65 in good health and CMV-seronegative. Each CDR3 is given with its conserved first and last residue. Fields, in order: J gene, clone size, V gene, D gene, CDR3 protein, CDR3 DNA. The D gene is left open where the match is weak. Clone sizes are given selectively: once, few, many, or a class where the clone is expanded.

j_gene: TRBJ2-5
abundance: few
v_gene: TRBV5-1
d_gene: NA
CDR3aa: CASSLEAGGAGETQYF
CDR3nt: TGCGCCAGCAGCTTGGAGGCCGGAGGGGCCGGTGAGACCCAGTACTTC

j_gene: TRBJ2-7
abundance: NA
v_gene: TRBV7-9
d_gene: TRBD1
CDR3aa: CASSHARDSSYEQYF
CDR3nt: TGTGCCAGCAGCCACGCCCGGGACAGCTCCTACGAGCAGTACTTC

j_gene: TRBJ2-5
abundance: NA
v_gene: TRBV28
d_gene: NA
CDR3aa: CASLGAQETQYF
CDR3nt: TGTGCCAGCCTGGGGGCGCAGGAGACCCAGTACTTC

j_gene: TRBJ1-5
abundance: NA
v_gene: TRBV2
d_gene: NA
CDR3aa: CASKGYGEQPQHF
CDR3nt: TGTGCCAGCAAGGGTTACGGGGAGCAGCCCCAGCATTTT

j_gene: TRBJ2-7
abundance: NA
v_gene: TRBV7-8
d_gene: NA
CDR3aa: CASSISGARGYEQYF
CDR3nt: TGTGCCAGCAGCATAAGTGGGGCCCGGGGGTACGAGCAGTACTTC

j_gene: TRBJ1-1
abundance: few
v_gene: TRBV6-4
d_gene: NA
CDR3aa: CASSENSLNTEAFF
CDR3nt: TGTGCCAGCAGTGAAAACAGTTTGAACACTGAAGCTTTCTTT

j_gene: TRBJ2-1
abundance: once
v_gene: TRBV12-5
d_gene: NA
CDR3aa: CASGKDYNSYNEQFF
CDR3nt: TGTGCTAGTGGGAAAGACTACAACTCCTACAATGAGCAGTTCTTC

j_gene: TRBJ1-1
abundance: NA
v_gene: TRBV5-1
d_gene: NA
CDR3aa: CASSLSQGNTEAFF
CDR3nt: TGCGCCAGCAGCCTCTCCCAGGGGAACACTGAAGCTTTCTTT

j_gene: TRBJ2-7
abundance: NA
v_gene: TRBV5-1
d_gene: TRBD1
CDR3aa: CASSLALTGGPSSYEQYF
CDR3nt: TGCGCCAGCAGCTTGGCTTTGACAGGGGGCCCGAGCTCCTACGAGCAGTACTTC

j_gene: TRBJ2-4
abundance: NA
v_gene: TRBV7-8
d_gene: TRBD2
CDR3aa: CASSLPSGVAKNIQYF
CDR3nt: TGTGCCAGCAGCTTACCTAGCGGAGTAGCCAAAAACATTCAGTACTTC

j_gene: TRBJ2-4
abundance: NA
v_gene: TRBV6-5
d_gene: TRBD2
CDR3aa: CASSPGLENIQYF
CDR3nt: TGTGCCAGCAGCCCAGGACTAGAAAACATTCAGTACTTC

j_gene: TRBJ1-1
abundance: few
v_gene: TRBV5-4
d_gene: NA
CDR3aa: CASSLGSGRMNTEAFF
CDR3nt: TGTGCCAGCAGCTTGGGGTCAGGGCGGATGAACACTGAAGCTTTCTTT

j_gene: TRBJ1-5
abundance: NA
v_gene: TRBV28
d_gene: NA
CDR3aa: CASRVGGLNQPQHF
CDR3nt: TGTGCCAGCAGGGTCGGAGGGCTCAATCAGCCCCAGCATTTT

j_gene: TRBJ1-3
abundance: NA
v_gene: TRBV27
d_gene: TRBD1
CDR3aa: CASSPSGQISGNTIYF
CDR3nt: TGTGCCAGCAGTCCATCGGGACAGATTTCTGGAAACACCATATATTTT

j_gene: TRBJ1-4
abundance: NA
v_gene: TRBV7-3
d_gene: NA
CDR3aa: CASSLSSGVNEKLFF
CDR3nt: TGTGCCAGCAGCTTAAGTTCCGGGGTGAATGAAAAACTGTTTTTT

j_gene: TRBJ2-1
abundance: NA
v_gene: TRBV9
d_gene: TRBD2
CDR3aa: CASSPAPGTSGSSYNEQFF
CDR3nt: TGTGCCAGCAGCCCAGCCCCCGGGACTAGCGGTAGCTCCTACAATGAGCAGTTCTTC

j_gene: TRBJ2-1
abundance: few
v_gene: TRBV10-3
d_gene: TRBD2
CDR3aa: CATFASGYNEQFF
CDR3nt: TGTGCCACCTTCGCTAGCGGCTACAATGAGCAGTTCTTC

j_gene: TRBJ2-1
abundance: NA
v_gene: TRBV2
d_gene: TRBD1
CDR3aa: CASSEQGGTFF
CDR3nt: TGTGCCAGCAGCGAACAGGGGGGAACTTTCTTC

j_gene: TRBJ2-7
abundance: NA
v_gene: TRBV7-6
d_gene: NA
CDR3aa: CASSSSDEQYF
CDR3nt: TGTGCCAGCAGCTCTAGTGACGAGCAGTACTTC

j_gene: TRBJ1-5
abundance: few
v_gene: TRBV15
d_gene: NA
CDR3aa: CATSRERAGQPQHF
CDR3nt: TGTGCCACCAGCAGAGAAAGGGCGGGACAGCCCCAGCATTTT

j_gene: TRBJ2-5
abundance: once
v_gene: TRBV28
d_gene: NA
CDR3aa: CASSTAFEETQYF
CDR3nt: TGTGCCAGCAGTACCGCGTTTGAGGAGACCCAGTACTTC

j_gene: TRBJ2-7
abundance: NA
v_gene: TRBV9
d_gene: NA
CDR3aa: CASSVAYRDEQYF
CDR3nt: TGTGCCAGCAGCGTAGCTTACAGGGACGAGCAGTACTTC

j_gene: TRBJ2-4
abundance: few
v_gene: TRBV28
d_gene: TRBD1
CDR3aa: CASSLTGKNIQYF
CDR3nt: TGTGCCAGCAGTTTGACAGGGAAAAACATTCAGTACTTC

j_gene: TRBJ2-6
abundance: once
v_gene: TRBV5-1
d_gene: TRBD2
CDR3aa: CASSGFGTSGYGANVLTF
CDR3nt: TGCGCCAGCAGTGGGTTTGGGACTAGCGGATATGGGGCCAACGTCCTGACTTTC

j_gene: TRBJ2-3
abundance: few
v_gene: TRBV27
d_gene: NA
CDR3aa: CAAGRPGDTQYF
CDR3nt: TGTGCCGCGGGGCGCCCGGGGGATACGCAGTATTTT

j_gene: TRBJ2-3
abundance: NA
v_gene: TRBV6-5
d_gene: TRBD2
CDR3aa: CASTSGGAGEDTQYF
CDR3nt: TGTGCCAGCACCTCCGGGGGAGCGGGGGAAGATACGCAGTATTTT

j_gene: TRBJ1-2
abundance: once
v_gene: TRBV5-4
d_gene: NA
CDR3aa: CASSLRNENYGYTF
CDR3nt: TGTGCCAGCAGCTTGCGAAACGAGAACTATGGCTACACCTTC

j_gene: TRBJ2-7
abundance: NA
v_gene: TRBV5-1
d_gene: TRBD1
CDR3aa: CASSRQGDISYEQYF
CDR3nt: TGCGCCAGCAGCCGACAGGGGGACATCTCCTACGAGCAGTACTTC

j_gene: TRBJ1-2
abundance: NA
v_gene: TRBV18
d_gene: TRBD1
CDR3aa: CASSPGSGTGGDYGYTF
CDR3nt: TGTGCCAGCTCACCAGGTTCCGGGACAGGGGGCGACTATGGCTACACCTTC

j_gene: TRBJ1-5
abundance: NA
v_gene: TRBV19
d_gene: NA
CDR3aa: CASSSLGGGSNQPQHF
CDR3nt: TGTGCCAGTAGTTCCCTGGGAGGGGGAAGCAATCAGCCCCAGCATTTT

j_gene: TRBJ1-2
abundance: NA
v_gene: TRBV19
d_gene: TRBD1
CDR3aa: CASKNRGLSGYTF
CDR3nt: TGTGCCAGTAAGAACAGGGGTCTCTCTGGCTACACCTTC

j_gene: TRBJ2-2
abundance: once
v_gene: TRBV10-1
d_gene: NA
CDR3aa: CASSGALGGTGELFF
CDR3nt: TGCGCCAGCAGTGGGGCCTTGGGGGGCACCGGGGAGCTGTTTTTT

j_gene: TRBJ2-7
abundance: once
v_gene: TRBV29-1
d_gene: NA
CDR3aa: CSVTTGTYEQYF
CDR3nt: TGCAGCGTGACGACAGGTACCTACGAGCAGTACTTC

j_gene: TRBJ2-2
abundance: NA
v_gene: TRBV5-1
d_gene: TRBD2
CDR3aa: CASSLAGEDTGELFF
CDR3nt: TGCGCCAGCAGCTTAGCGGGAGAGGACACCGGGGAGCTGTTTTTT

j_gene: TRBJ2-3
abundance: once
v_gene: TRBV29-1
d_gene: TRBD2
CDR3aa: CSGGGPTDTQYF
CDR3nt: TGCAGCGGCGGGGGGCCGACAGATACGCAGTATTTT

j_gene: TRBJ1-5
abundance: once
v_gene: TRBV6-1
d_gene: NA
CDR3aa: CASSEATPAQHF
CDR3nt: TGTGCCAGCAGTGAAGCCACACCTGCCCAGCATTTT

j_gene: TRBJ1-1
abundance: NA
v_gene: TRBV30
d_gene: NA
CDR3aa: CAWSVRGNTEAFF
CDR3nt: TGTGCCTGGAGTGTTCGGGGGAACACTGAAGCTTTCTTT